This T cell receptor beta chain was sequenced during a study of cytomegalovirus exposure and HLA in healthy donors. CDR1 SGHTA and CDR2 FQGNSA come from the germline V gene. This CDR3 is 18 amino acids long. The V gene end was trimmed by 1 base and the J gene end by 8 bases; junction bases not matched to a gene: 19. Sequenced by immunoSEQ multiplex PCR; TCRdb stores in-frame clones only, minus some. The data hold about 110,000 clones, with about 85% observed a single time. Broader study findings: TCR clusters originating in the first cohort tended to co-occur in the approximately 130 validation repertoires, according to a later analysis. The listing of roughly 160 TCR beta chains classed them as cytomegalovirus-associated. Most sequenced TCRs were rare (though some public TCRs occurred in many donors).

A note on this clone: Its antigen remains unidentified.

The validation cohort, a group of 120 or so subjects, included the donors and was separate from the approximately 680-subject first cohort. The V call is TRBV7-2, the J call TRBJ1-2; 7 positions match TRBD1. Sequenced material: PBMCs. This TCR came from a woman aged 18 to 35 in good health and CMV-seronegative. CDR3 protein: CASSLEFSRRGLLDGYTF. CDR3 nucleotide sequence: TGTGCCAGCAGCTTAGAATTTTCGCGCAGGGGGTTATTGGACGGCTACACCTTC.